These T cell receptor beta chains were read from a single sample in a study of PD-1 blockade in mismatch repair-deficient tumors. Antigens for these TCRs are unknown. Sequenced by immunoSEQ multiplex PCR; TCRdb stores in-frame clones only, minus some. Of roughly 13,000 clones in the sample, roughly 86% were seen once. Sequenced here: cells cultured in vitro, sampled from a patient treated with pembrolizumab. These receptors came from an adult with mismatch repair-deficient cancer. CDR3s include the opening cysteine and the closing phenylalanine or tryptophan.

J gene: TRBJ1-4
V gene: TRBV6-6
CDR3 protein: CATLQSSFEKLFF

J gene: TRBJ2-3
V gene: TRBV5-4
CDR3 protein: CASSPPSGDTDTQYF

J gene: TRBJ1-1
V gene: TRBV9
CDR3 protein: CASSWTENTEAFF

J gene: TRBJ1-1
V gene: TRBV2
CDR3 protein: CASSTLGREFEAFF

J gene: TRBJ1-1
V gene: TRBV7-9
CDR3 protein: CASSLGQESTEAFF

J gene: TRBJ2-5
V gene: TRBV6-5
CDR3 protein: CASSYSSDGVSVAQYF

J gene: TRBJ1-1
V gene: TRBV18
CDR3 protein: CASSPDRMNTEAFF

J gene: TRBJ1-2
V gene: TRBV11-2
CDR3 protein: CASSLAATPYGYTF

J gene: TRBJ1-3
V gene: TRBV19
CDR3 protein: CASRASRGRTGNTIYF

J gene: TRBJ2-1
V gene: TRBV5-1
CDR3 protein: CASSSTSGIIEQFF

J gene: TRBJ2-1
V gene: TRBV18
CDR3 protein: CASSPRDGAYNEQFF

J gene: TRBJ2-1
V gene: TRBV25-1
CDR3 protein: CASKEDGTGRNEQFF

J gene: TRBJ1-1
V gene: TRBV19
CDR3 protein: CASSTLNTEAFF

J gene: TRBJ2-4
V gene: TRBV2
CDR3 protein: CASRRGTSRAKNIQYF

J gene: TRBJ2-7
V gene: TRBV7-2
CDR3 protein: CASSLYYEQYF

J gene: TRBJ2-3
V gene: TRBV18
CDR3 protein: CASSPVQGRTDTQYF

J gene: TRBJ1-6
V gene: TRBV6-5
CDR3 protein: CASRPWGGSSPLHF

J gene: TRBJ2-3
V gene: TRBV4-1
CDR3 protein: CASSMTGGGGTDTQYF

J gene: TRBJ1-2
V gene: TRBV2
CDR3 protein: CASSELGSDPNYGYTF

J gene: TRBJ1-1
V gene: TRBV28
CDR3 protein: CASSSRTVGAFF

J gene: TRBJ1-2
V gene: TRBV6-6
CDR3 protein: CASSYIGLYSGYTF

J gene: TRBJ1-1
V gene: TRBV2
CDR3 protein: CASSGDRGNTEAFF

J gene: TRBJ2-5
V gene: TRBV7-3
CDR3 protein: CASSFGTGGRETQYF

J gene: TRBJ1-5
V gene: TRBV28
CDR3 protein: CASSLPRYRGGNQPQHF

J gene: TRBJ2-1
V gene: TRBV28
CDR3 protein: CASSMTSVKFF

J gene: TRBJ2-1
V gene: TRBV9
CDR3 protein: CASSVAPGAYNEQFF

J gene: TRBJ2-5
V gene: TRBV11-3
CDR3 protein: CASSLGALGAVKETQYF

J gene: TRBJ2-7
V gene: TRBV28
CDR3 protein: CASSPLRGGPFAEQYF

J gene: TRBJ2-1
V gene: TRBV5-6
CDR3 protein: CASSFRLAGYYNEQFF

J gene: TRBJ2-3
V gene: TRBV5-1
CDR3 protein: CASSLGLAESTDTQYF

J gene: TRBJ2-1
V gene: TRBV9
CDR3 protein: CASSGGASSSYNEQFF

J gene: TRBJ1-4
V gene: TRBV9
CDR3 protein: CASSVGSSATNEKLFF

J gene: TRBJ2-7
V gene: TRBV6-1
CDR3 protein: CASSGGLAGGGEQYF

J gene: TRBJ1-5
V gene: TRBV5-8
CDR3 protein: CASSPLRRGAQPQHF

J gene: TRBJ1-2
V gene: TRBV29-1
CDR3 protein: CSAPGQGEEGYTF

J gene: TRBJ2-1
V gene: TRBV27
CDR3 protein: CASSPGVAGGYEQFF

J gene: TRBJ2-1
V gene: TRBV6-1
CDR3 protein: CASSDLAPSSYNEQFF

J gene: TRBJ2-7
V gene: TRBV6-1
CDR3 protein: CASSVSQGGYEQYF

J gene: TRBJ2-7
V gene: TRBV28
CDR3 protein: CASSLGSYEQYF

J gene: TRBJ1-5
V gene: TRBV25-1
CDR3 protein: CASGDRDNQPQHF